Below, 20 T cell receptor beta chains from the same sample are listed, as sequenced in a study of cytomegalovirus exposure and HLA in healthy donors. 13 Jbeta primers and 60 Vbeta primers were used for the PCR. Measured with immunoSEQ multiplex PCR; TCRdb has only the in-frame clones, and not every one. The table has 100,000 or so clones, roughly 79% seen once; the top ten hold around 4.5%. The source material was PBMCs. The receptors derive from a woman aged 40 to 49 in good health and CMV-seronegative.

This clone came up once. The V gene is TRBV29-1, the J gene TRBJ1-1; D gene ambiguous. The CDR3 is 14 residues long. Germline CDR1 SQVTM, CDR2 ANQGSEA. Trimming took 6 bases from V and 1 from J, leaving 15 bases between them. This chain's CDR3 is CSVVPGSRNTEAFF. The CDR3 coding sequence is TGCAGCGTCGTCCCGGGGTCACGGAACACTGAAGCTTTCTTT.

The rearrangement uses TRBV7-8 and TRBJ1-1, with D perhaps TRBD1 (5 bases). CDR3 length equals 15 residues. The germline V gene encodes CDR1 SGHVS and CDR2 FQNEAQ. V shed 5 bases and J shed 5 bases, with 18 bases lying between them. The CDR3 reads CASSPSRAGLTEAFF. The CDR3, as DNA: TGTGCCAGCAGCCCCAGTAGGGCAGGGTTGACTGAAGCTTTCTTT.

The chain has TRBV11-1 and TRBJ1-2; maybe TRBD1 (5 bases). The V gene's germline CDR1 is SGHAT and CDR2 FQDESV (reference sequence). This CDR3 is built from 13 residues. V was cut by 3 bases and J by 6 bases, with 11 bases left in between. CDR3 coding DNA: TGTGCCAGCAGCTTCCTCCAGGGTAATGGCTACACCTTC. Translating it yields CASSFLQGNGYTF.

The chain carries TRBV19 and TRBJ1-5; TRBD1 agrees at 10 bases. This CDR3 contains 15 residues. V was clipped by 5 bases and J by 6 bases; unmatched bases: 7. CDR1 LNHDA and CDR2 SQIVND come from the germline V gene (reference sequence). Here the CDR3 reads CASSPWTGGGQPQHF. The CDR3 DNA follows: TGTGCCAGTAGTCCCTGGACAGGGGGTGGTCAGCCCCAGCATTTT. Using reference TRBV19 and TRBJ1-5 for the parts outside the CDR3, the full variable domain is DGGITQSPKYLFRKEGQNVTLSCEQNLNHDAMYWYRQDPGQGLRLIYYSQIVNDFQKGDIAEGYSVSREKKESFPLTVTSAQKNPTAFYLCASSPWTGGGQPQHFGDGTRLSIL.

V usage is TRBV7-9 and J usage is TRBJ2-3, with 7 bases matching TRBD2. This CDR3 region has 17 residues. The germline V gene encodes CDR1 SEHNR and CDR2 FQNEAQ (reference sequence). The trim removed 4 bases at V and 3 bases at J, leaving 13 bases unmatched. CDR3 loop: CASSSPPGGISTDTQYF. CDR3 DNA: TGTGCCAGCAGCTCACCACCCGGGGGGATAAGTACAGATACGCAGTATTTT.

This clone was recorded a few times. This rearrangement joins TRBV7-9 to TRBJ1-1; the D is unclear. This CDR3 has 12 residues. Germline CDR1 is SEHNR and CDR2 is FQNEAQ (reference sequence). With 8 bases removed from V and 0 bases from J, the gap between germline ends came to 7 bases. The CDR3 spells CASALLNTEAFF. The CDR3 region has the DNA TGTGCCAGCGCACTACTGAACACTGAAGCTTTCTTT.

This chain connects TRBV7-9 to TRBJ2-1, with a possible D match to TRBD2 (5 bases). Germline-derived CDR1 and CDR2 are SEHNR and FQNEAQ (reference sequence). This CDR3 comprises 13 residues. The V and J ends lost 3 bases and 6 bases respectively, with 9 bases between them. CDR3 amino acids: CASSFGEINEQFF. The DNA for the CDR3 is TGTGCCAGCAGCTTTGGGGAGATCAATGAGCAGTTCTTC.

The rearrangement uses TRBV2 and TRBJ2-7, with D possibly matching TRBD1 (5 bases). Germline CDR1 reads SNHLY; CDR2 reads FYNNEI. Trimming took 7 bases from V and 2 from J, leaving 9 bases between them. There are 12 residues in the CDR3. The CDR3: CASTGHPYEQYF. DNA for the CDR3: TGTGCCAGCACCGGACACCCCTACGAGCAGTACTTC.

This clone was seen more than once but under ten times. The chain carries TRBV6-5 and TRBJ1-1, with 10 bases that match TRBD1. Germline loops: CDR1 MNHEY, CDR2 SVGAGI. Trimming removed 5 bases from V and 6 bases from J; junction bases left unmatched: 9. The CDR3 has 15 residues. The CDR3 DNA sequence: TGTGCCAGCAGTCCTGACAGGGGGCAGGGAGCTGAAGCTTTCTTT. Protein sequence: CASSPDRGQGAEAFF.

The chain couples TRBV6-6 to TRBJ2-1; the D gene is possibly TRBD1 (6 bases). Deletions cut 6 bases from V and 7 bases from J, with 19 bases between. Germline loops: CDR1 MNHNY, CDR2 SVGAGI (reference sequence). The CDR3 covers 15 residues. CDR3 protein: CASRPTPGQQNEQFF. In DNA form, the CDR3 reads TGTGCCAGCAGGCCAACCCCGGGACAACAGAATGAGCAGTTCTTC.

This rearrangement joins TRBV7-8 to TRBJ1-5, with 7 nucleotides matching TRBD1. V lost 2 bases to trimming and J lost 4 bases; unmatched junction nucleotides: 5. The CDR3 extends over 15 amino acids. Per the germline V gene, CDR1 is SGHVS and CDR2 is FQNEAQ. The CDR3 loop reads CASSLRSGGNQPQHF. In nucleotides, the CDR3 is TGTGCCAGCAGCTTAAGGTCAGGGGGGAATCAGCCCCAGCATTTT.

The chain uses TRBV27 and TRBJ1-1; TRBD1 agrees at 8 bases. Per the germline V gene, CDR1 is MNHEY and CDR2 is SMNVEV (reference sequence). Losses at the gene ends were 6 bases for V and 2 bases for J; bases not matched to a gene: 5. The length of the CDR3 is 14 residues. The CDR3 bases are TGTGCCAGCAGATGGGACAGGCCAAACACTGAAGCTTTCTTT. It codes for CASRWDRPNTEAFF.

The CDR3: CASSLSMGRVGYTF. CDR3 sequence (DNA): TGTGCCAGCAGTTTATCAATGGGCAGGGTTGGCTACACCTTC. The gene calls are TRBV27 and TRBJ1-2; perhaps TRBD1 as D (5 bases). This CDR3 comprises 14 residues. Deletions cut 0 bases from V and 7 bases from J, with 12 bases between. In germline, CDR1 is MNHEY, CDR2 SMNVEV (reference sequence).

The chain couples TRBV11-3 to TRBJ2-2; TRBD1 is a possible D gene (6 bases). V lost 5 bases, J lost 9 bases, and 19 bases lay in between. The CDR3 runs to 15 residues. Germline V gene sequence: CDR1 SGHNT, CDR2 YENEEA. The CDR3 DNA reads TGTGCCAGCAGCAGTGCGGGCAGGGGAGTACGGGAGCTGTTTTTT. Protein: CASSSAGRGVRELFF.

J is TRBJ1-1 and V is TRBV29-1, with D unresolved. V lost 4 bases and J lost 1, with 7 bases in between. The CDR3 loop spans 12 amino acids. CDR1 and CDR2 (germline): SQVTM, ANQGSEA. The CDR3 region is CSVVTGNTEAFF. The CDR3 nucleotides are TGCAGCGTTGTGACGGGGAACACTGAAGCTTTCTTT.

The V and J genes are TRBV12-5 and TRBJ1-5; tentative D call: TRBD1 (5 bases). Germline loops: CDR1 LGHNT, CDR2 FRNRAP. This CDR3 spans 15 amino acids. Trimming pared 3 bases from V and 2 bases from J, leaving 11 bases between. CDR3 sequence (DNA): TGTGCTAGTGGTTTCACAGGTCATGGCAATCAGCCCCAGCATTTT. As protein: CASGFTGHGNQPQHF. Complete variable domain (other parts from reference TRBV12-5 and TRBJ1-5): DARVTQTPRHKVTEMGQEVTMRCQPILGHNTVFWYRQTMMQGLELLAYFRNRAPLDDSGMPKDRFSAEMPDATLATLKIQPSEPRDSAVYFCASGFTGHGNQPQHFGDGTRLSIL.

J is TRBJ1-5 and V is TRBV6-5; D is possibly TRBD1 (6 bases). Trimming removed 5 bases at V and 6 bases at J, with 14 bases between. In germline, CDR1 is MNHEY, CDR2 SVGAGI. There are 14 residues in the CDR3. The chain's CDR3 is CASSPQGYGQPQHF. DNA for the CDR3: TGTGCCAGCAGTCCCCAGGGGTATGGTCAGCCCCAGCATTTT.

The rearrangement links TRBV19 to TRBJ1-2, with TRBD1 as a possible D gene (5 bases). The CDR3 contains 13 residues. Trimming removed 5 bases at V and 4 bases at J, with 11 bases between. Germline CDR1 is LNHDA and CDR2 is SQIVND (reference sequence). The CDR3 DNA follows: TGTGCCAGTAGTGAAGGACAAAGCTATGGCTACACCTTC. Translating it yields CASSEGQSYGYTF.

The J gene is TRBJ2-7, the V gene TRBV9; TRBD1 aligns across 9 bases. The CDR3 has 15 residues. The V and J ends lost 0 bases and 3 bases, in that order; junction bases with no gene match: 4. The germline gives CDR1 SGDLS, CDR2 YYNGEE. The chain's CDR3 is CASSVGGTGYYEQYF. In DNA, the CDR3 is TGTGCCAGCAGCGTAGGTGGGACAGGGTACTACGAGCAGTACTTC.

This chain joins TRBV7-6 and TRBJ2-5; possible D gene TRBD1, 6 bases. The V end lost 7 bases, the J end lost 5 bases, and 14 bases lay between the germline ends. The CDR3 covers 13 residues. Germline CDR1 reads SGHVS; CDR2 reads FNYEAQ. DNA of the CDR3: TGTGCCAGCACCCACAGGGAACGGGAGACCCAGTACTTC. Protein: CASTHRERETQYF.